Each of the 2 T cell receptor beta chains below was sequenced from the same sample in a study of T cell repertoires in ileal Crohn's disease. The protocol was immunoSEQ multiplex PCR, while the TCRdb copy is restricted to in-frame clones and leaves out a portion. The table includes roughly 1,000 clones, about 85% detected once. Time point: neoterminal ileum biopsy at postoperative endoscopy, about 6 months after surgery. Material: ileal tissue. Every receptor here comes from an adult with Crohn's disease.

This chain links TRBV7-6 with TRBJ2-2; 8 nucleotides align to TRBD2. This CDR3 region has 17 residues. Germline assignment: CDR1 SGHVS and CDR2 FNYEAQ. V lost 5 bases to trimming and J lost 4 bases; unmatched junction nucleotides: 12. The CDR3 region is CASSRAWRGVFTGELFF. The DNA for the CDR3 is TGTGCCAGCAGCCGCGCCTGGCGGGGGGTTTTCACCGGGGAGCTGTTTTTT.

The gene calls are TRBV20-1 and TRBJ1-1; 7 nucleotides align to TRBD1. V was clipped by 5 bases and J by 11 bases; unmatched bases: 8. The CDR3 has 11 residues. Germline loops: CDR1 DFQATT, CDR2 SNEGSKA (reference sequence). CDR3 nucleotide sequence: TGCAGTGCTGGGCCAGGGGGTAGTGCTTTCTTT. Its protein product is CSAGPGGSAFF.